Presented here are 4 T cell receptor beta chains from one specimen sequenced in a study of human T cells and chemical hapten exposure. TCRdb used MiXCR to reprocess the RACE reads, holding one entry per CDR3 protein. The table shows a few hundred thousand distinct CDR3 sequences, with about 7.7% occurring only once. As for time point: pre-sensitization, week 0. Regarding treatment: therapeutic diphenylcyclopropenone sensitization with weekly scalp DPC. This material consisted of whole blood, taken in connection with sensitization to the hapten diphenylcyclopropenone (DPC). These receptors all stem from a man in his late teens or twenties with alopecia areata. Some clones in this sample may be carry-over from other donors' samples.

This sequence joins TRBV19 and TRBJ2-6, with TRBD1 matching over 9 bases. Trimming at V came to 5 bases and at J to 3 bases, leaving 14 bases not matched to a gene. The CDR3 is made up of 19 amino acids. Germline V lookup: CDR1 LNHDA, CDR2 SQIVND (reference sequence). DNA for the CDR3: TGTGCCAGTAGTTCCGGACCGGGACAGGGTAATCTTGGGGCCAACGTCCTGACTTTC. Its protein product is CASSSGPGQGNLGANVLTF.

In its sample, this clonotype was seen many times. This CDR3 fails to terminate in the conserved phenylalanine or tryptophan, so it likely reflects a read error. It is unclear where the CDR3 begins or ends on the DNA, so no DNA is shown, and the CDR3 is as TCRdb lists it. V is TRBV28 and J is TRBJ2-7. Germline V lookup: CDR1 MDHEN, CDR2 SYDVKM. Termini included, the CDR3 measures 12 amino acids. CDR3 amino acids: CASSLRTGFFDY.

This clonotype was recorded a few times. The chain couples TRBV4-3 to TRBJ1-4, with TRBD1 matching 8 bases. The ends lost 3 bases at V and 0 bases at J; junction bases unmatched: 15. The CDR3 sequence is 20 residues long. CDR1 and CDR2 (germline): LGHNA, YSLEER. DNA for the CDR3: TGCGCCAGCAGCCACCCCCGTCCGGGACAGGTTCAGTCAACTAATGAAAAACTGTTTTTT. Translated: CASSHPRPGQVQSTNEKLFF.

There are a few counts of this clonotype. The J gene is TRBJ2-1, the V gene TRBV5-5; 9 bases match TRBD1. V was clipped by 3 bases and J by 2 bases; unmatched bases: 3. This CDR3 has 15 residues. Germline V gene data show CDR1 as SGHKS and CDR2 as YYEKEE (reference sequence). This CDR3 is CASSYGQGPYNEQFF. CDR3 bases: TGTGCCAGCAGCTATGGACAGGGGCCCTACAATGAGCAGTTCTTC.